The entry below gives a single T cell receptor beta chain sequence along with its context. Antigen unknown. The data were obtained in a study of Ad26.COV2.S vaccination and SARS-CoV-2 variants. Clones were read by immunoSEQ multiplex PCR, and TCRdb kept only the in-frame ones, dropping some. The sample holds fewer than 400,000 clones, about 82% seen once. Study outcomes and limitations: TCR breadth and depth estimates may have understated total T cell responses. Across vaccine and placebo recipients, the breadth of non-spike TCRs was similar.

CDR3 length: 13 amino acids. The V gene's germline CDR1 is PRHDT and CDR2 FYEKMQ (reference sequence). The V end lost 6 bases, the J end lost 2 bases, and 10 bases lay between the germline ends. Treatment given: some 20 received Ad26.COV2.S at low or high dose, single or two shots; about five received placebo; per-sample allocation not given. At day 63 after the first vaccine or placebo injection, samples were drawn. The chain carries TRBV13 and TRBJ1-2; D unclear. The starting material was peripheral blood, obtained in a trial of Ad26.COV2.S vaccine versus placebo. This sequence originates from a person aged 18-65 years who received the Ad26.COV2.S COVID-19 vaccine or a placebo. The CDR3 bases are TGTGCCAGCAGTCGTCTTGCGAACTATGGCTACACCTTC. Amino acids: CASSRLANYGYTF.